Listed here is a single T cell receptor beta chain. In this sample, this clone turned up once. No cognate antigen has been identified for it. The record has no base qualities; no much larger clone is one base away. This sample is drawn from a study of shared clonotypes between healthy human individuals (TCRdb year 2020). Study-level background: A couple of women and three men aged 18 to 49 years were included in the cohort. For each donor, CD4 naive and CD4 memory were each given three plates, CD8 naive was given two plates, and CD8 memory was given one plate. Different laboratories and diverse techniques were used to prepare libraries and sequence TCR repertoires, to increase sequencing depth and limit assay-specific biases. To estimate repertoire size and how much clonotype sharing occurs between individuals, the study deeply sequenced the blood TCR repertoires of a handful of healthy adults. Each donor's leukapheresis produced roughly between about 0.85 and 10 billion PBMCs.

The donors were healthy, HIV-negative adults with no recently reported acute infections or vaccinations. Only Caucasian adults living in Nashville, Tennessee, USA were represented among the donors. CD4+ T cells were enriched through magnetic negative selection, after which naive cells were positively selected on CD45RA and the remaining negative fraction served as the memory subset. Blood was obtained by leukapheresis, after which PBMCs were separated by Ficoll-Histopaque density gradient centrifugation and cryopreserved in liquid nitrogen vapor phase. Purity and quantity of every magnetically sorted T cell population were checked by analytical flow cytometry. Genomic DNA was isolated from every sorted fraction and measured by UV absorbance on a Nanodrop 2000c. Using the deep immunoSEQ assay, multiplex PCR amplified TCR CDR3 regions from genomic DNA. For each cell subset, the extracted genomic DNA was distributed evenly across all wells of several immunoSEQ 96-well plates, and each plate served as one replicate. For sorted subsets, 150 to 200 ng genomic DNA, equal to some 28,000 T cell genomes, was loaded into each replicate PCR. The purified libraries were quantified using a Qubit 3.0 fluorometer, sized with a Bioanalyzer 2100, and then quantified again using the KAPA Library Quantification kit. Each immunoSEQ 96-well plate was sequenced on its own single-read 150-cycle Illumina NextSeq 550 flow cell. The source study handled its data this way. Because only junctional sequences without quality scores were contained in the immunoSEQ output, filtering matching that applied to full-length reads could not be performed. Sequences were annotated with PyIR, a Python wrapper for IgBLAST v1.9, using IMGT germline references to assign V/J genes and CDR3. Reads with weak V/J assignments (E-value above 1e-6), missing CDR3, stop codons, out-of-frame junctions, or ambiguous translated residues were removed. V3J clonotypes were defined as sequences sharing an identical inferred V gene, J gene, and CDR3 amino acid sequence. Percentage overlap between repertoires was calculated by dividing the number of shared unique clonotypes by the size of the smaller repertoire. Repertoire richness was assessed with RTK rarefaction, the Chao1 estimator, and Recon v2.1 estimates of unobserved clonotypes. OLGA was used to compute generation probabilities for all TCRbeta clonotypes that the gDNA method yielded from four donors. TCRdb mirrors the immuneACCESS table, restricted to in-frame sequences. Some clones are absent from its copies; in checked studies, under half trace to an unresolved V gene, and the reason for the others is unknown. That table supplies the V and J calls and clone size; D and trimming were determined from the DNA. The sample table contains about 1.1 million clones; only one count was recorded for about 72% of them. The ten largest clones take up 0.89% of the sample.

Results the study describes overall, beyond this receptor: Incomplete sequencing was indicated by rarefaction of sorted-subset datasets, despite the large sequencing depth. Based on pairwise subsampling, the degree of clonotype sharing among donors was expected to be affected by sequencing depth. Clonotypes shared by all four sorted-subset donors showed higher generation probabilities than non-shared clonotypes. Larger estimated clonotype richness was generally found for naive subsets than for memory subsets. The small number of donors limited the genetic and exposure-history diversity represented. When several donors were compared, the shared fraction of clonotypes was about 5.4% for naive CD4, around 3.5% for naive CD8, 2.3% for memory CD4, and roughly 0.4% for memory CD8. Sampling was limited to blood, and TCR repertoires in tissue likely differ from TCR repertoires in blood.

The sample comprised memory CD4+ T cells from PBMCs. In the paper's terms, the cell subset or site label means: CD45RA-negative fraction. The origin of this receptor is a man aged 18 to 30 in good health. Some clones in this sample may be carry-over from other donors' samples.

The nucleotides are TGTGCCAGCAGCTCGGACGGCTCTGGAAACACCATATATTTT. Its translation is CASSSDGSGNTIYF. The sequence links TRBV7-2 to TRBJ1-3; no D gene call is confident. From the germline V gene, CDR1 is SGHTA and CDR2 is FQGNSA. At the junction V is shortened by 4 bases and J by 0 bases, with 7 bases in between. From cysteine to phenylalanine, the CDR3 is 14 amino acids long. Of the read, only the CDR3 DNA is kept; its 42 bases are in frame from base 1.